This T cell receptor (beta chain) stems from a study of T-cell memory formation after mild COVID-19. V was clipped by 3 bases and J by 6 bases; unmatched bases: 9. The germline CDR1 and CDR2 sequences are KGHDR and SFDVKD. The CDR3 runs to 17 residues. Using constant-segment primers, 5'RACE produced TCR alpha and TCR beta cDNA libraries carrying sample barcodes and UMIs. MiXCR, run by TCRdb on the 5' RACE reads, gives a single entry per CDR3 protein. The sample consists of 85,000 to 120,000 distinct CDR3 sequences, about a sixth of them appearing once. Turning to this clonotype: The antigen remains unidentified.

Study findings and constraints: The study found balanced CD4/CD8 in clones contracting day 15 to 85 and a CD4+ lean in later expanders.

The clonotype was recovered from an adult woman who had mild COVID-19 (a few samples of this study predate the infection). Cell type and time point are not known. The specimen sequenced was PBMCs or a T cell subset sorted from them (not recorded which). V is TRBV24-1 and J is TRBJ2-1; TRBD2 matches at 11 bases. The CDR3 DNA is TGTGCCACCAGTGATGGAGTAGCGGGAGGGCCGGTCAATGAGCAGTTCTTC. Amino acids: CATSDGVAGGPVNEQFF.